A single sample gave rise to the 32 T cell receptor beta chains below, sequenced in a study of cytomegalovirus exposure and HLA in healthy donors. Vbeta (60) and Jbeta (13) primers were used in the PCR. The table came from immunoSEQ multiplex PCR; TCRdb's copy has only in-frame clones and leaves some out. The sample contains some 130,000 clones, about 75% of which appear only once. The specimen was PBMCs. Every receptor here comes from a middle-aged woman in good health and CMV-seronegative.

The chain is built from TRBV4-3 and TRBJ1-2; 7 bases are shared with TRBD1. Germline V gene data show CDR1 as LGHNA and CDR2 as YSLEER. This CDR3 spans 15 amino acids. V shed 3 bases, J shed 5 bases, and the junction held 9 bases outside the gene matches. The CDR3 DNA sequence: TGCGCCAGCAGCCAGCCTGGGGACAGATCGTATGGCTACACCTTC. It translates to CASSQPGDRSYGYTF.

The chain links TRBV10-2 to TRBJ1-1; D uncertain. The germline CDR1 and CDR2 sequences are WSHSY and SAAADI. This CDR3 has 12 residues. Trimming took off 6 bases at V and 2 bases at J, with 7 bases between the two ends. The CDR3 DNA reads TGCGCCAGCAGAACGGGTAACACTGAAGCTTTCTTT. This gives the protein CASRTGNTEAFF.

The genes are TRBV5-1 and TRBJ2-1; D not resolved. There are 14 residues in the CDR3. CDR1 is SGHRS, CDR2 YFSETQ, per germline. V was trimmed by 2 bases and J by 4 bases, leaving 10 bases between them. Here the CDR3 DNA reads TGCGCCAGCAGCTTCCAACAGATGTACAATGAGCAGTTCTTC. Protein product: CASSFQQMYNEQFF.

The chain carries TRBV6-5 and TRBJ1-4; D is ambiguous. CDR1 is MNHEY and CDR2 is SVGAGI in the germline V gene. The length of the CDR3 is 13 residues. Trimming took off 5 bases at V and 3 bases at J, with 7 bases between the two ends. The CDR3 spells CASSRGANEKLFF. The CDR3 DNA follows: TGTGCCAGCAGTCGCGGAGCTAATGAAAAACTGTTTTTT.

As concerns this clone: This CDR3 is also generated by other DNA sequences in the sample. The chain couples TRBV2 to TRBJ2-3, with TRBD2 identical over 9 bases. Losses at the gene ends were 4 bases for V and 11 bases for J; bases not matched to a gene: 13. In germline, CDR1 is SNHLY, CDR2 FYNNEI. This CDR3 has 15 amino acids. Written as DNA, the CDR3 is TGTGCCAGCAGTGTTAGCGGGGGAGCCTTTGTTGAGCAGTATTTT. It translates to CASSVSGGAFVEQYF.

V and J are TRBV27 and TRBJ1-6; TRBD1 agrees at 7 bases. The CDR3 loop spans 15 amino acids. V shed 7 bases and J 0 bases; nucleotides not matched to a gene: 3. Germline V gene data show CDR1 as MNHEY and CDR2 as SMNVEV (reference sequence). The CDR3 loop reads CASTRQGSYNSPLHF. In DNA form, the CDR3 reads TGTGCCAGCACCCGACAGGGCTCCTATAATTCACCCCTCCACTTT.

The chain's CDR3 is CASSRPGQGADTQYF. The CDR3 coding sequence is TGCGCCAGCAGCAGACCGGGACAGGGGGCAGATACGCAGTATTTT. This chain connects TRBV5-1 to TRBJ2-3; 11 bases line up with TRBD1. Germline V gene data show CDR1 as SGHRS and CDR2 as YFSETQ. CDR3 size: 15 residues. Trimming cost V 4 bases and J 4 bases; bases outside gene matches: 5.

This chain uses TRBV5-5 with TRBJ2-7, with 9 bases lining up with TRBD1. The CDR3 length is 15 residues. Germline CDR1 is SGHKS and CDR2 is YYEKEE (reference sequence). V trimming: 4 bases; J trimming: 2 bases; junction bases outside the gene matches: 7. The DNA of the CDR3 is TGTGCCAGCAGCCCATGGACAGGGGTTGCCTACGAGCAGTACTTC. It is translated as CASSPWTGVAYEQYF.

This sequence joins TRBV13 and TRBJ1-5; 9 bases are shared with TRBD1. Germline lookup yields CDR1 PRHDT and CDR2 FYEKMQ (reference sequence). J gave up 6 bases and V 5 bases, and 8 bases lay outside the gene matches. The CDR3 loop spans 15 amino acids. The CDR3 is CASSRRETGGQPQHF. The DNA of the CDR3 is TGTGCCAGCAGCCGCAGGGAGACAGGGGGTCAGCCCCAGCATTTT.

The chain has TRBV19 and TRBJ2-2; no clear D gene. The CDR3 runs 13 residues. Germline values: CDR1 LNHDA, CDR2 SQIVND (reference sequence). V lost 7 bases and J 4 bases, leaving 10 bases between the germline ends. The CDR3 loop is CASTDYFTGELFF. CDR3 nucleotide sequence: TGTGCCAGTACAGATTATTTCACCGGGGAGCTGTTTTTT.

This clone was seen once. CDR3 DNA sequence: TGCGCCAGCAGCTTGTGGTTTGCGGGGGATGATGGCTACACCTTC. This translates into CASSLWFAGDDGYTF. This sequence joins TRBV5-1 and TRBJ1-2, with D tentatively TRBD1 (5 bases). Germline values: CDR1 SGHRS, CDR2 YFSETQ. The CDR3 has 15 residues. Trimming took off 1 base at V and 6 bases at J, with 16 bases between the two ends. The full variable domain, in which reference TRBV5-1 and TRBJ1-2 provide the parts outside the CDR3, is KAGVTQTPRYLIKTRGQQVTLSCSPISGHRSVSWYQQTPGQGLQFLFEYFSETQRNKGNFPGRFSGRQFSNSRSEMNVSTLELGDSALYLCASSLWFAGDDGYTFGSGTRLTVV.

The chain is built from TRBV27 and TRBJ1-4; TRBD1 matches at 7 bases. The CDR3 sequence is 15 residues long. Germline V gene lookup returns CDR1 MNHEY and CDR2 SMNVEV (reference sequence). Trimming removed 8 bases from V and 5 bases from J; junction bases left unmatched: 11. CDR3 region: CASGDSARGNEKLFF. The CDR3, as DNA: TGTGCCAGCGGGGACAGCGCCCGAGGGAATGAAAAACTGTTTTTT.

This clone was counted a few times. The chain links TRBV6-6 to TRBJ1-2; 10 positions agree with TRBD1. This CDR3 is 15 amino acids long. The germline V gene has CDR1 MNHNY and CDR2 SVGAGI (reference sequence). V shed 8 bases and J 6 bases; nucleotides not matched to a gene: 12. CDR3 amino acids: CASAFRDRGVHGYTF. CDR3 nucleotide sequence: TGTGCCAGCGCTTTTCGGGACAGGGGAGTCCATGGCTACACCTTC.

The rearrangement uses TRBV28 and TRBJ2-3; 9 positions match TRBD1. After removal of 4 bases from V and 6 bases from J, the junction contained 8 bases not matched to a gene. The CDR3 has 15 amino acids. Per germline, CDR1 MDHEN and CDR2 SYDVKM. The CDR3 sequence: CASSSQGAPLDTQYF. CDR3 in DNA: TGTGCCAGCAGTTCACAGGGGGCGCCTTTGGATACGCAGTATTTT.

This sequence joins TRBV7-9 and TRBJ2-7; D remains ambiguous. V was trimmed by 2 bases and J by 3 bases, leaving 11 bases between them. The CDR3 runs to 14 residues. From germline, CDR1 is SEHNR and CDR2 FQNEAQ (reference sequence). In DNA, the CDR3 is TGTGCCAGCAGCTTATGGTCAGACAACTACGAGCAGTACTTC. This translates into CASSLWSDNYEQYF.

The chain is built from TRBV5-4 and TRBJ2-3; TRBD2 matches at 11 bases. Germline CDR1 SGHNT, CDR2 YYREEE (reference sequence). V was pared by 1 base and J by 1 base, with 5 bases of the junction left unmatched. The CDR3 is 17 residues long. The CDR3 nucleotides read TGTGCCAGCAGCTTGTTTAGCGGGGGGGGGCGCACAGATACGCAGTATTTT. It encodes CASSLFSGGGRTDTQYF.

The chain uses TRBV29-1 and TRBJ2-2; D gene uncertain. The germline V and J ends were trimmed by 5 bases and 7 bases, with 11 bases remaining between them. This CDR3 is built from 12 residues. The germline gives CDR1 SQVTM, CDR2 ANQGSEA. For the CDR3, the DNA is TGCAGCGTTTCTAGAGTCTACGGGGAGCTGTTTTTT. Protein product: CSVSRVYGELFF.

V gene TRBV6-5 combines with J gene TRBJ2-1; D is unclear. Trimming left V 3 bases short and J 7 bases short, with 10 bases between. The V gene's germline CDR1 is MNHEY and CDR2 SVGAGI. The CDR3 has 13 amino acids. The DNA for the CDR3 is TGTGCCAGCAGTTATGCAGCTAGAAATGAGCAGTTCTTC. This codes for CASSYAARNEQFF.

This rearrangement joins TRBV2 to TRBJ2-3, with 10 bases that match TRBD2. The V gene end was trimmed by 8 bases and the J gene end by 1 base; junction bases not matched to a gene: 9. The CDR3 consists of 16 residues. Germline V gene sequence: CDR1 SNHLY, CDR2 FYNNEI. In nucleotides, the CDR3 is TGTGCCAGCCAAATCGGCACTAGCGGGGGCACAGATACGCAGTATTTT. Translated, it gives CASQIGTSGGTDTQYF.

The chain joins TRBV13 to TRBJ1-1; perhaps TRBD1 as D (5 bases). V was cut by 0 bases and J by 5 bases, with 16 bases left in between. Germline-derived CDR1 and CDR2 are PRHDT and FYEKMQ (reference sequence). The CDR3 is 16 residues long. In DNA, the CDR3 is TGTGCCAGCAGCTTAGGCCCGGGAGGGGAGGGTACTGAAGCTTTCTTT. It specifies CASSLGPGGEGTEAFF.

CDR3 coding DNA: TGTGCCAGCAGCCCGGAGGTTAGGGCCAGGGCTTTCTTT. Translating gives CASSPEVRARAFF. The chain uses TRBV7-9 and TRBJ1-1, with no clear D. Per germline, CDR1 SEHNR and CDR2 FQNEAQ (reference sequence). Trimming cost V 5 bases and J 11 bases, with 18 bases left between them. The CDR3 loop spans 13 amino acids.

V and J are TRBV9 and TRBJ1-3; TRBD1 is a possible D gene (6 bases). Germline assignment: CDR1 SGDLS and CDR2 YYNGEE. The CDR3 consists of 16 residues. Trimming left V 2 bases short and J 0 bases short, with 12 bases between. The CDR3 DNA reads as TGTGCCAGCAGCGTGGACAGTTTTTACTCTGGAAACACCATATATTTT. The encoded protein is CASSVDSFYSGNTIYF.

V usage is TRBV5-6 and J usage is TRBJ1-5; D gene uncertain. Trimming left V 0 bases short and J 2 bases short, with 12 bases between. Germline V gene sequence: CDR1 SGHDT, CDR2 YYEEEE. This CDR3 spans 16 amino acids. CDR3 nucleotides: TGTGCCAGCAGCTTGGGAAGCCGGGTTGGCAATCAGCCCCAGCATTTT. This sequence encodes CASSLGSRVGNQPQHF.

The V call is TRBV5-1, the J call TRBJ1-2; no firm D call. V was trimmed by 1 base and J by 8 bases, leaving 15 bases between them. The CDR3 totals 14 residues. The germline gives CDR1 SGHRS, CDR2 YFSETQ. Here the CDR3 DNA reads TGCGCCAGCAGCTTGTTAGAGGTCCCGGGGGGCTACACCTTC. Translation: CASSLLEVPGGYTF.

This clone was detected a few times. The chain combines TRBV6-5 with TRBJ1-1, with D unresolved. Germline CDR1 is MNHEY and CDR2 is SVGAGI. This CDR3 spans 13 amino acids. V was trimmed by 6 bases and J by 0 bases, leaving 8 bases between them. CDR3 nucleotides: TGTGCCAGCAGCCTACAGCTGAACACTGAAGCTTTCTTT. Translating gives CASSLQLNTEAFF.

The chain combines TRBV6-1 with TRBJ2-2; D ambiguous. This CDR3 comprises 13 residues. V lost 1 base to trimming and J lost 6 bases, with 6 bases between them. The V gene's germline CDR1 is MNHNS and CDR2 SASEGT. Written as DNA, the CDR3 is TGTGCCAGCAGTGAAGACGAGGCCGGGGAGCTGTTTTTT. Its protein is CASSEDEAGELFF.

The genes are TRBV5-4 and TRBJ2-5; no firm D call. The V gene lost 9 bases and the J gene lost 1 base, with 7 bases spanning the gap. This CDR3 contains 11 residues. Germline CDR1 and CDR2: SGHNT and YYREEE (reference sequence). The CDR3 DNA is TGTGCCATCCGGGTCCAAGAGACCCAGTACTTC. As protein: CAIRVQETQYF.

This chain uses TRBV4-3 with TRBJ2-1; D gene unclear. Trimming cost V 0 bases and J 4 bases, with 13 bases left between them. CDR3 length equals 16 residues. The germline gives CDR1 LGHNA, CDR2 YSLEER. CDR3 nucleotide sequence: TGCGCCAGCAGCCAAGATTGGCAGGAACGTTACAATGAGCAGTTCTTC. This gives the protein CASSQDWQERYNEQFF.

The chain is built from TRBV5-1 and TRBJ1-1, with no clear D. The ends were cut back, 0 bases at V and 0 bases at J, with 3 bases in the middle. CDR1 and CDR2 from the germline V gene are SGHRS and YFSETQ. The CDR3 has 13 amino acids. The CDR3 coding sequence is TGCGCCAGCAGCTTGGGGCTGAACACTGAAGCTTTCTTT. This encodes CASSLGLNTEAFF.

The chain carries TRBV6-6 and TRBJ1-5; D uncertain. The germline gives CDR1 MNHNY, CDR2 SVGAGI (reference sequence). The CDR3 extends over 11 amino acids. Trimming cost V 8 bases and J 4 bases, with 6 bases left between them. CDR3 bases: TGTGCCAGCGGAGGAAATCAGCCCCAGCATTTT. Translated, it gives CASGGNQPQHF.

The rearrangement links TRBV5-1 to TRBJ2-7; possible D gene TRBD1, 5 bases. Trimming cost V 4 bases and J 0 bases, with 17 bases left between them. Germline values: CDR1 SGHRS, CDR2 YFSETQ. The CDR3 loop spans 16 amino acids. This CDR3 reads CASSTGVDVSSYEQYF. CDR3 bases: TGCGCCAGCAGCACAGGAGTGGACGTTAGCTCCTACGAGCAGTACTTC.

This clone was observed once. The chain uses TRBV4-1 and TRBJ2-3; D perhaps matches TRBD1 (5 bases). The CDR3 loop spans 18 amino acids. In germline, CDR1 is MGHRA, CDR2 YSYEKL. Trimming left V 0 bases short and J 8 bases short, with 24 bases between. In nucleotides, the CDR3 is TGCGCCAGCAGCCAAGACCCGTCGACAGAATATCTCCATGGTACGCAGTATTTT. Its translation: CASSQDPSTEYLHGTQYF.